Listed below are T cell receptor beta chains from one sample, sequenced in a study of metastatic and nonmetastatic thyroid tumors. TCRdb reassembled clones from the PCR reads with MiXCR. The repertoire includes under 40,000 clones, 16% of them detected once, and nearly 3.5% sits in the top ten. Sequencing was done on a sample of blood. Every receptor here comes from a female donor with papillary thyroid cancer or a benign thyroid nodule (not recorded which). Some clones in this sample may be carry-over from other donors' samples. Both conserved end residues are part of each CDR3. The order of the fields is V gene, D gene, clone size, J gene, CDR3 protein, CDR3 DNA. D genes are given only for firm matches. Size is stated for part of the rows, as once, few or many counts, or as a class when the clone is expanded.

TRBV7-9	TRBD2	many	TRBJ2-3	CASSLAGASTDTQYF	TGTGCCAGCAGCTTGGCGGGAGCCTCAACAGATACGCAGTATTTT
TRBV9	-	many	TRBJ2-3	CASSFQGAGATDTQYF	TGTGCCAGCAGCTTCCAGGGGGCGGGGGCCACAGATACGCAGTATTTT
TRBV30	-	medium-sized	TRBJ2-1	CAWSVPLPNEQFF	TGTGCCTGGAGTGTCCCCTTGCCCAATGAGCAGTTCTTC
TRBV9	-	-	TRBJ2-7	CASSVGGSAYEQYF	TGTGCCAGCAGCGTAGGGGGGAGCGCCTACGAGCAGTACTTC
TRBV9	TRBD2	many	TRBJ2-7	CASSASSGAGGGYNEQYF	TGTGCCAGCAGCGCCTCCTCGGGAGCGGGAGGGGGCTACAACGAGCAGTACTTC
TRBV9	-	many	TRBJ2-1	CASSVVPEGYNEQFF	TGTGCCAGCAGCGTAGTCCCGGAGGGCTACAATGAGCAGTTCTTC
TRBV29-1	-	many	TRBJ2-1	CSVGLPGSYNEQFF	TGCAGCGTTGGTCTACCCGGGAGCTACAATGAGCAGTTCTTC
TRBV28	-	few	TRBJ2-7	CASSCRRYEHYF	TGTGCCAGCAGCTGCCGCAGGTACGAGCATTACTTC
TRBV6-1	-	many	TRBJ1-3	CASNPRGRVAENTIYF	TGTGCCAGCAATCCCCGAGGGAGGGTGGCCGAAAACACCATATATTTT
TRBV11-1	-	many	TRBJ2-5	CASSWDMGFLAREETQYF	TGTGCCAGCAGCTGGGACATGGGGTTTCTAGCGAGAGAAGAGACCCAGTACTTC
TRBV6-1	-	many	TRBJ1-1	CASSDLGVRAFF	TGTGCCAGCAGTGACCTCGGGGTTCGGGCTTTCTTT
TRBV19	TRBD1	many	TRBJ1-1	CASAPTGEYSEAFF	TGTGCCAGTGCTCCGACAGGGGAATATTCTGAAGCTTTCTTT
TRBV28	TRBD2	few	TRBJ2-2	CASSYGRGANTGELFF	TGTGCCAGCAGTTACGGTCGGGGGGCGAACACCGGGGAGCTGTTTTTT
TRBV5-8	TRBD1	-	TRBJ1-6	CASSLRQGSSPLHF	TGTGCCAGCAGCTTAAGACAGGGGAGTTCACCCCTCCACTTT
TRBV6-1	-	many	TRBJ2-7	CASSSFSGPYEQYF	TGTGCCAGCAGTTCTTTTAGCGGACCCTACGAGCAGTACTTC
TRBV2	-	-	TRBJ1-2	CAICREGFNYGYTF	TGTGCCATCTGCAGGGAGGGTTTCAACTATGGCTACACCTTC
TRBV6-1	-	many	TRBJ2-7	CASRLNDQQYF	TGTGCCAGCAGACTAAACGACCAGCAGTACTTC
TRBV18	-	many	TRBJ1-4	CASSPETVEKLFF	TGTGCCAGCTCACCTGAAACAGTTGAAAAACTGTTTTTT
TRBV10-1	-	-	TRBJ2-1	CASSESSDYNEHFF	TGCGCCAGTAGTGAGTCTAGTGACTACAATGAGCATTTCTTC
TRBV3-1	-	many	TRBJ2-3	CASSPHPTDTQYF	TGTGCCAGCAGCCCTCACCCAACAGATACGCAGTATTTT